These T cell receptor beta chains were read from a single sample in a study of T cells in tuberculosis. The protocol was immunoSEQ multiplex PCR, while the TCRdb copy is restricted to in-frame clones and leaves out a portion. Of 35,000 to 45,000 clones listed, 90% to 95% are singletons. Sequences were obtained from PBMCs. The receptors were gathered from a donor between 10 and 29 years old with latent tuberculosis or without tuberculosis infection. Some clones in this sample may be carry-over from other donors' samples. Each CDR3 is given with its conserved first and last residue. A D gene is named only where the DNA matches it firmly. Clone size, where shown, is once, few, many, or a class for clones that have expanded.

TRBJ2-7 - TRBD1 TRBV9 CASSPWTGKGEQYF TGTGCCAGCAGCCCTTGGACAGGGAAGGGCGAGCAGTACTTC
TRBJ1-1 once TRBD1 TRBV2 CASRDRGRGNTEAFF TGTGCCAGCCGGGACAGGGGGCGAGGGAACACTGAAGCTTTCTTT
TRBJ2-7 once - TRBV28 CASSSPLEGRGYEQYF TGTGCCAGCAGTTCCCCGTTAGAAGGGAGAGGCTACGAGCAGTACTTC
TRBJ1-1 - TRBD1 TRBV5-8 CASSFEGATEAFF TGTGCCAGCAGCTTCGAGGGGGCCACTGAAGCTTTCTTT
TRBJ2-3 - TRBD1 TRBV5-4 CASSSGTGVSTSTDTQYF TGTGCCAGCAGCTCCGGGACAGGAGTTTCTACTAGCACAGATACGCAGTATTTT
TRBJ1-5 - - TRBV18 CASSSMVQEGQPQHF TGTGCCAGCTCCTCAATGGTCCAGGAGGGTCAGCCCCAGCATTTT
TRBJ2-7 - - TRBV25-1 CASSPGQSVVEQYF TGTGCCAGCAGTCCCGGACAATCGGTGGTCGAGCAGTACTTC
TRBJ2-2 - - TRBV4-1 CASSQQVYTGELFF TGCGCCAGCAGCCAGCAGGTGTACACCGGGGAGCTGTTTTTT
TRBJ2-5 - - TRBV5-1 CASSFSLETQYF TGCGCCAGCAGCTTCTCTTTGGAGACCCAGTACTTC
TRBJ1-1 once - TRBV9 CASSVESATEAFF TGTGCCAGCAGCGTAGAGAGCGCCACTGAAGCTTTCTTT
TRBJ1-4 - - TRBV4-3 CASSQGKRSSEKLFF TGCGCCAGCAGCCAAGGGAAGCGTAGCAGTGAAAAACTGTTTTTT
TRBJ1-2 - - TRBV12-5 CASGQPYGYTF TGTGCTAGTGGACAACCCTATGGCTACACCTTC
TRBJ2-7 - TRBD2 TRBV4-3 CASSQILAGRPYEQYF TGCGCCAGCAGCCAAATACTAGCGGGCCGTCCCTACGAGCAGTACTTC
TRBJ1-2 - TRBD1 TRBV6-1 CASSEGTGGNYGYTF TGTGCCAGCAGTGAAGGGACAGGGGGAAACTATGGCTACACCTTC
TRBJ1-1 - - TRBV11-3 CASSLREGTEAFF TGTGCCAGCAGCTTAAGGGAGGGCACTGAAGCTTTCTTT
TRBJ2-7 - TRBD1 TRBV11-2 CASSSTGDHYYEQYF TGTGCCAGCAGCTCGACAGGGGACCACTACTACGAGCAGTACTTC
TRBJ1-4 - TRBD1 TRBV27 CASSENRGINLGKLFF TGTGCCAGCAGTGAAAACAGGGGTATTAATTTAGGAAAACTGTTTTTT
TRBJ1-2 - - TRBV6-1 CASSEAGRHGYTF TGTGCCAGCAGTGAAGCGGGCAGGCATGGCTACACCTTC
TRBJ1-5 - TRBD1 TRBV4-1 CASSQVWTGGSNQPQHF TGCGCCAGCAGCCAGGTATGGACAGGGGGGAGCAATCAGCCCCAGCATTTT
TRBJ2-2 once TRBD2 TRBV12-5 CASGLPPGLADLSTGELFF TGTGCTAGTGGTTTGCCCCCGGGGCTAGCGGACCTGAGCACCGGGGAGCTGTTTTTT
TRBJ2-3 - - TRBV14 CAEGGGTQYF TGTGCCGAGGGGGGGGGTACGCAGTATTTT
TRBJ2-4 - TRBD1 TRBV7-2 CASSLGFDRGAKNIQYF TGTGCCAGCAGCTTAGGTTTTGACAGGGGCGCCAAAAACATTCAGTACTTC
TRBJ2-1 - TRBD2 TRBV6-6 CASTFKPGLGDEQFF TGTGCCAGCACCTTTAAACCGGGACTAGGGGATGAGCAGTTCTTC
TRBJ2-1 - TRBD2 TRBV9 CASSPPGTSVYNEQFF TGTGCCAGCAGCCCACCCGGGACTAGCGTTTACAATGAGCAGTTCTTC
TRBJ2-3 once TRBD1 TRBV5-4 CASRRDRGLTTDTQYF TGTGCCAGCAGACGAGACAGGGGGCTGACCACAGATACGCAGTATTTT
TRBJ1-5 once - TRBV7-9 CASSIIGLVEQPQHF TGTGCCAGCAGCATCATTGGACTCGTCGAGCAGCCCCAGCATTTT
TRBJ2-7 - - TRBV7-2 CASSPGGLSSYEQYF TGTGCCAGCAGCCCCGGAGGTCTCAGCTCCTACGAGCAGTACTTC
TRBJ1-2 - TRBD1 TRBV4-3 CASSQAITTGLYGYTF TGCGCCAGCAGCCAAGCGATCACGACAGGGCTCTATGGCTACACCTTC
TRBJ1-2 - TRBD1 TRBV7-2 CASSPDRNYGYTF TGTGCCAGCAGCCCGGACAGGAACTATGGCTACACCTTC
TRBJ2-3 - - TRBV21-1 CASTQRTSGRGTDTQYF TGTGCCAGCACCCAACGGACTAGCGGGAGGGGTACAGATACGCAGTATTTT
TRBJ2-1 - - TRBV29-1 CSVGRVGDEQFF TGCAGCGTTGGCAGGGTCGGCGATGAGCAGTTCTTC
TRBJ2-2 - - TRBV5-1 CASSLQAANTGELFF TGCGCCAGCAGCCTACAGGCCGCGAACACCGGGGAGCTGTTTTTT
TRBJ2-1 - TRBD2 TRBV11-2 CASSFETSAYNEQFF TGTGCCAGCAGCTTCGAGACTAGCGCCTACAATGAGCAGTTCTTC
TRBJ1-2 - TRBD1 TRBV29-1 CSVSFPDPGQGRYGYTF TGCAGCGTTTCCTTTCCGGACCCTGGACAGGGACGGTATGGCTACACCTTC
TRBJ2-2 - TRBD1 TRBV19 CASSTGDRRNTGELFF TGTGCCAGTAGTACCGGGGACAGGAGGAACACCGGGGAGCTGTTTTTT
TRBJ2-3 - - TRBV6-1 CASSEEGSVSDTQYF TGTGCCAGCAGTGAGGAGGGGTCTGTATCAGATACGCAGTATTTT
TRBJ1-5 once - TRBV4-2 CASSQEVGPPVYSNQPQHF TGTGCCAGCAGCCAAGAAGTGGGGCCCCCGGTCTATAGCAATCAGCCCCAGCATTTT
TRBJ1-1 - - TRBV28 CASSFPPNTEAFF TGTGCCAGCAGTTTCCCCCCTAACACTGAAGCTTTCTTT
TRBJ1-1 - - TRBV18 CASSPSYDRTEAFF TGTGCCAGCTCACCTTCTTATGACAGGACCGAAGCTTTCTTT
TRBJ1-1 - - TRBV19 CASSTLGQYNTEAFF TGTGCCAGTAGTACGTTAGGACAGTACAACACTGAAGCTTTCTTT
TRBJ2-5 once TRBD1 TRBV7-9 CASSPGDRGWETQYF TGTGCCAGCAGCCCGGGAGACAGGGGTTGGGAGACCCAGTACTTC
TRBJ2-3 - - TRBV27 CATNPAGFYTQYF TGTGCCACCAACCCCGCGGGGTTTTATACGCAGTATTTT
TRBJ2-3 - TRBD1 TRBV7-9 CASSVTTGGAADTQYF TGTGCCAGCAGCGTCACGACAGGGGGAGCTGCAGATACGCAGTATTTT
TRBJ2-7 - - TRBV5-6 CASRPTGSYYEQYF TGTGCCAGCAGACCCACTGGGAGCTATTACGAGCAGTACTTC
TRBJ2-3 - - TRBV4-1 CASSQDGAGDITDTQYF TGCGCCAGCAGCCAAGATGGAGCGGGTGATATCACAGATACGCAGTATTTT
TRBJ1-1 - - TRBV18 CASSPSQTEAFF TGTGCCAGCTCACCATCGCAGACAGAAGCTTTCTTT
TRBJ2-1 - - TRBV2 CASRDSPYNEQFF TGTGCCAGCAGAGACTCTCCCTACAATGAGCAGTTCTTC
TRBJ1-4 - TRBD1 TRBV7-2 CASSAQGAREKLFF TGTGCCAGCAGCGCCCAGGGGGCACGGGAAAAACTGTTTTTT
TRBJ2-1 - TRBD2 TRBV4-1 CASSPRTSGRVNEQFF TGCGCCAGCAGCCCGCGGACTAGCGGGAGGGTCAATGAGCAGTTCTTC
TRBJ2-5 - - TRBV12-2 CASRLAWARGGETQYF TGTGCAAGTCGCTTAGCGTGGGCGAGGGGAGGAGAGACCCAGTACTTC
TRBJ2-1 - - TRBV7-9 CASSSGGPVRWQFF TGTGCCAGCAGCTCCGGAGGGCCGGTCCGTTGGCAGTTCTTC
TRBJ2-4 - - TRBV9 CASSVGVGVGTGGAKNIQYF TGTGCCAGCAGCGTAGGAGTAGGGGTGGGGACGGGGGGCGCCAAAAACATTCAGTACTTC
TRBJ2-2 once TRBD1 TRBV7-9 CASSFLRGLVKTGELFF TGTGCCAGCAGCTTCCTCAGGGGGTTGGTGAAAACCGGGGAGCTGTTTTTT